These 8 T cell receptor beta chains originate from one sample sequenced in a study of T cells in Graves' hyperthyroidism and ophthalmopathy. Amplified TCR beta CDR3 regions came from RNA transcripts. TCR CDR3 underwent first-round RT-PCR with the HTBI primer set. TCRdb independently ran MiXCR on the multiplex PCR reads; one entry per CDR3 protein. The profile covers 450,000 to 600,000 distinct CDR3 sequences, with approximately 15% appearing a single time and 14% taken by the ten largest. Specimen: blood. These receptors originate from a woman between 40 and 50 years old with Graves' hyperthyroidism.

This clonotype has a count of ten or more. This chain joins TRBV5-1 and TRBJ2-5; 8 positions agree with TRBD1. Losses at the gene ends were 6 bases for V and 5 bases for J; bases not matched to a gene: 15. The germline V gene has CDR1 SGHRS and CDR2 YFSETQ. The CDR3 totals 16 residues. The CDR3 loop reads CASTPGRQGASETQYF. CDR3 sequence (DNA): TGCGCCAGCACCCCCGGAAGGCAGGGGGCTTCGGAGACCCAGTACTTC.

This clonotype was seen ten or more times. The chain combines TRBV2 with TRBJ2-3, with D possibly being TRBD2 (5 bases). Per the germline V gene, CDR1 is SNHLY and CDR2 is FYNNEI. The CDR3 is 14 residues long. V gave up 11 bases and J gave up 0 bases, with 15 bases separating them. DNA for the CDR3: TGTGCCTGCGAGGGTTCGTCCAGCACAGATACGCAGTATTTT. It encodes CACEGSSSTDTQYF.

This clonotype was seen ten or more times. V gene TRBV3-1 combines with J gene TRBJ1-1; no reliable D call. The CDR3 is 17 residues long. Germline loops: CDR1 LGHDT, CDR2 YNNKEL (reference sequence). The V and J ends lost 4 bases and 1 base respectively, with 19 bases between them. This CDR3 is CASSPRAGHSENTEAFF. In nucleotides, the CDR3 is TGTGCCAGCAGCCCTCGAGCAGGTCATTCGGAGAACACTGAAGCTTTCTTT.

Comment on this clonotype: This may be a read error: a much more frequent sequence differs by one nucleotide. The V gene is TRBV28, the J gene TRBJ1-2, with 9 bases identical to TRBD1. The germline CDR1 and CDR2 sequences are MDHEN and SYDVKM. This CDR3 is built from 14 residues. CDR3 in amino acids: CASTLITGGRGCTF. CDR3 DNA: TGTGCCAGCACCCTTATTACAGGGGGCAGGGGCTGCACCTTC.

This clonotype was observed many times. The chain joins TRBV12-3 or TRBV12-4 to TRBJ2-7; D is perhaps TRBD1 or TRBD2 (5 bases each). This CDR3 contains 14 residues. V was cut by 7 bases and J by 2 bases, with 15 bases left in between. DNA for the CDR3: TGTGCCAGCACCGAGGGGCAGCCTACCTACGAGCAGTACTTC. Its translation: CASTEGQPTYEQYF.

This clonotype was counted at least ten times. The CDR3 coding sequence is TGTGCCAGCAGTGAGGGCCTATCCTACGAGCAGTACTTC. Translation: CASSEGLSYEQYF. The J gene is TRBJ2-7, the V gene TRBV6-1; D is ambiguous. Trimming took 3 bases from V and 1 from J, leaving 7 bases between them. CDR1 MNHNS and CDR2 SASEGT come from the germline V gene. CDR3 length equals 13 residues.

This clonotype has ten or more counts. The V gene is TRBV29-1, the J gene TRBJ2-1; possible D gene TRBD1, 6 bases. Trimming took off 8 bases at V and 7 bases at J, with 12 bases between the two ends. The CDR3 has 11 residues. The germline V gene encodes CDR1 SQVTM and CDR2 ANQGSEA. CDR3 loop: CSSTGLNEQFF. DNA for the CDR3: TGCAGCTCTACAGGGTTGAATGAGCAGTTCTTC.

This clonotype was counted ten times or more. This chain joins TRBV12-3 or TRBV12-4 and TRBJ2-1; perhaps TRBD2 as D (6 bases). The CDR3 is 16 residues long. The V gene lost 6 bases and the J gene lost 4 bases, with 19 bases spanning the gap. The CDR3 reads CASSLFPPSDYNEQFF. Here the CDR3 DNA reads TGTGCCAGCAGCCTTTTCCCGCCTAGCGATTACAATGAGCAGTTCTTC.